The 29 T cell receptor beta chains below come from one sample, sequenced in a study of regulatory T cells in long-lasting Graves disease. Time point defined: newly diagnosed GD, antithyroid drugs for less than 3 months. PBMCs provided the RNA from which the TCR library was made. Sequencing libraries for TCR beta were prepared with iRepertoire HTBI primers and Arm-PCR of CDR3 regions. TCRdb passed the multiplex PCR reads through MiXCR, listing each CDR3 protein once. The repertoire includes hundreds of thousands of distinct CDR3 sequences, about 16% of them detected once, and 20% to 30% sits in the top ten. This sample also belongs to another study, concerning T cells in Graves' hyperthyroidism and ophthalmopathy.

The specimen was peripheral blood mononuclear cells (PBMCs), collected at new diagnosis, from a patient treated with antithyroid drugs. All receptors derive from a woman aged 40 to 65 with Graves disease.

This clonotype was seen more than once but under ten times. The chain is built from TRBV19 and TRBJ1-1; D is perhaps TRBD1 (6 bases). This CDR3 has 14 residues. CDR1 LNHDA and CDR2 SQIVND come from the germline V gene (reference sequence). Trimming took 6 bases from V and 3 from J, leaving 14 bases between them. The CDR3 reads CASSLGAGYTEAFF. CDR3 bases: TGTGCCAGTAGCCTGGGGGCAGGGTACACTGAAGCTTTCTTT.

This clonotype was seen ten or more times. The V gene is TRBV7-3, the J gene TRBJ2-7; 9 nucleotides agree with TRBD1. The J segment lost 2 bases and the V segment lost 4 bases, leaving 9 bases of the junction unmatched. From germline, CDR1 is SGHTA and CDR2 FQGTGA. The CDR3 runs 16 residues. The chain's CDR3 is CASSSRPGTGTYEQYF. The CDR3 DNA reads TGTGCCAGCAGCTCCCGACCCGGGACAGGGACCTACGAGCAGTACTTC. Full variable domain (missing parts from reference TRBV7-3 and TRBJ2-7): GAGVSQTPSNKVTEKGKYVELRCDPISGHTALYWYRQSLGQGPEFLIYFQGTGAADDSGLPNDRFFAVRPEGSVSTLKIQRTERGDSAVYLCASSSRPGTGTYEQYFGPGTRLTVT.

At least ten counts were recorded for this clonotype. V is TRBV12-3 or TRBV12-4 and J is TRBJ1-5; D gene ambiguous. V was shortened by 5 bases and J by 0 bases, with 5 bases between the two germline ends. There are 13 residues in the CDR3. The CDR3 nucleotides are TGTGCCAGCAGTATCGCTAGCAATCAGCCCCAGCATTTT. Its translation is CASSIASNQPQHF.

The chain employs TRBV7-3 and TRBJ2-1; unclear D gene. Per the germline V gene, CDR1 is SGHTA and CDR2 is FQGTGA. The V end was cut by 1 base, the J end by 6 bases, with 7 bases between. The CDR3 has 13 amino acids. The CDR3 region has the DNA TGTGCCAGCAGCTTAAGACTGGCCAATGAGCAGTTCTTC. Its protein is CASSLRLANEQFF.

V is TRBV20-1 and J is TRBJ2-5, with 10 bases matching TRBD2. J was trimmed by 10 bases and V by 0 bases; bases with no gene match: 11. Germline V CDR1 and CDR2: DFQATT, SNEGSKA (reference sequence). This CDR3 has 15 residues. CDR3: CSARDTLAGVVDQYF. CDR3 in DNA: TGCAGTGCTAGAGATACCCTAGCGGGGGTGGTGGACCAGTACTTC.

The table lists this clonotype with many counts. The chain links TRBV3-1 to TRBJ2-3, with TRBD2 matching 11 bases. V was pared by 3 bases and J by 3 bases, with 5 bases of the junction left unmatched. CDR3 size: 16 residues. Germline assignment: CDR1 LGHDT and CDR2 YNNKEL (reference sequence). The CDR3 protein is CASSQGTSGLTDTQYF. DNA for the CDR3: TGTGCCAGCAGCCAGGGGACTAGCGGTTTGACAGATACGCAGTATTTT.

This clonotype was picked up many times. J is TRBJ1-5 and V is TRBV20-1; no clear D. Germline V gene sequence: CDR1 DFQATT, CDR2 SNEGSKA (reference sequence). The CDR3 sequence is 14 residues long. Trimming stripped 6 bases from V and 0 bases from J, with 12 bases between. Here the CDR3 reads CSAVGSHSNQPQHF. In DNA, the CDR3 is TGCAGTGCCGTGGGCAGCCATAGCAATCAGCCCCAGCATTTT.

The chain is built from TRBV6-5 and TRBJ2-7; no definite D call. Germline V gives CDR1 MNHEY, CDR2 SVGAGI. This CDR3 comprises 14 residues. Deletions cut 3 bases from V and 2 bases from J, with 11 bases between. The CDR3, as DNA: TGTGCCAGCAGTTATTGGGCAGCCACCTACGAGCAGTACTTC. This encodes CASSYWAATYEQYF.

This clonotype has ten or more counts. This chain joins TRBV28 and TRBJ2-5, with TRBD2 as a possible D gene (6 bases). Per the germline V gene, CDR1 is MDHEN and CDR2 is SYDVKM. The CDR3 has 15 amino acids. The V gene lost 6 bases and the J gene lost 3 bases, with 17 bases spanning the gap. CDR3 loop: CASSGGEAAEETQYF. The CDR3 DNA follows: TGTGCCAGCAGCGGAGGGGAGGCCGCAGAAGAGACCCAGTACTTC. Drawing the rest from reference TRBV28 and TRBJ2-5, the complete variable domain is DVKVTQSSRYLVKRTGEKVFLECVQDMDHENMFWYRQDPGLGLRLIYFSYDVKMKEKGDIPEGYSVSREKKERFSLILESASTNQTSMYLCASSGGEAAEETQYFGPGTRLLVL.

This clonotype was picked up many times. The V call is TRBV12-3 or TRBV12-4, the J call TRBJ2-7; D unclear. The CDR3 loop spans 14 amino acids. Trimming took 5 bases from V and 6 from J, leaving 17 bases between them. The CDR3 protein is CASSPSPSRGEQYF. The CDR3 coding sequence is TGTGCCAGCAGTCCTAGTCCTAGTAGAGGCGAGCAGTACTTC.

This clonotype was picked up many times. This chain joins TRBV6-1 and TRBJ2-3, with D possibly matching TRBD1 (5 bases). This CDR3 contains 14 residues. V was cut by 7 bases and J by 3 bases, with 14 bases left in between. Germline CDR1 is MNHNS and CDR2 is SASEGT. The CDR3 sequence is CASKGDRRTDTQYF. CDR3 nucleotides: TGTGCCAGCAAAGGGGATCGTCGGACAGATACGCAGTATTTT.

This clonotype occurred many times. The gene calls are TRBV18 and TRBJ1-2, with 9 bases aligning to TRBD1. Germline trimming cut 8 bases from V and 5 bases from J; bases unmatched to any gene: 9. Germline V lookup: CDR1 KGHSH, CDR2 LQKENI. The CDR3 runs to 14 residues. This CDR3 reads CASSPRDRVYGYTF. As DNA, the CDR3 is TGTGCCAGCAGCCCCAGGGACAGGGTTTATGGCTACACCTTC.

The chain combines TRBV7-9 with TRBJ2-1, with 11 nucleotides matching TRBD1. After removal of 3 bases from V and 7 bases from J, the junction contained 5 bases not matched to a gene. Germline V CDR1 and CDR2: SEHNR, FQNEAQ (reference sequence). CDR3 size: 15 residues. CDR3 protein: CASSFRDRGSNEQFF. CDR3 coding DNA: TGTGCCAGCAGCTTCCGGGACAGGGGGTCGAATGAGCAGTTCTTC.

This clonotype came up a few times. This chain joins TRBV30 and TRBJ1-3; D possibly corresponds to TRBD1 (5 bases). This CDR3 has 15 residues. V shed 0 bases and J shed 0 bases, with 9 bases lying between them. Germline CDR1 reads GTSNPN; CDR2 reads SVGIG (reference sequence). The CDR3 nucleotides are TGTGCCTGGAGTGTACTCGGACACTCTGGAAACACCATATATTTT. Translated, it gives CAWSVLGHSGNTIYF.

This clonotype was seen ten or more times. The genes are TRBV3-1 and TRBJ2-5; TRBD1 is a possible D gene (6 bases). V lost 3 bases, J lost 2 bases, and 13 bases lay in between. In germline, CDR1 is LGHDT, CDR2 YNNKEL (reference sequence). This CDR3 region has 15 residues. The CDR3 sequence is CASSQVTGFQETQYF. The CDR3 DNA is TGTGCCAGCAGCCAGGTGACAGGATTTCAAGAGACCCAGTACTTC.

This clonotype was observed at least ten times. The chain joins TRBV12-3 or TRBV12-4 to TRBJ1-4, with 7 bases lining up with TRBD1. The CDR3 length is 14 residues. The V and J ends lost 3 bases and 6 bases, in that order; junction bases with no gene match: 4. This CDR3 is CASSFGTVDEKLFF. The DNA for the CDR3 is TGTGCCAGCAGTTTCGGGACAGTGGATGAAAAACTGTTTTTT.

The table lists this clonotype with many counts. This chain uses TRBV2 with TRBJ2-4, with D perhaps matching TRBD2 (5 bases). The germline V gene has CDR1 SNHLY and CDR2 FYNNEI. This CDR3 has 14 amino acids. V was cut by 3 bases and J by 9 bases, with 15 bases left in between. CDR3 nucleotides: TGTGCCAGCAGTGATGCGTTCGGACTTAGCATTCAGTACTTC. This encodes CASSDAFGLSIQYF.

This clonotype was counted ten times or more. The chain employs TRBV27 and TRBJ1-1; 7 bases line up with TRBD1. Germline CDR1 and CDR2: MNHEY and SMNVEV (reference sequence). The CDR3 totals 15 residues. V gave up 5 bases and J gave up 1 base; unmatched junction bases: 7. The CDR3 region has the DNA TGTGCCAGCAGTCCAGGGACAGCCAGGAACACTGAAGCTTTCTTT. This sequence encodes CASSPGTARNTEAFF.

This clonotype was seen many times. The chain links TRBV12-3 or TRBV12-4 to TRBJ1-2, with a weak D call TRBD1 (6 bases). The CDR3 spans 14 residues. With 3 bases removed from V and 7 bases from J, the gap between germline ends came to 15 bases. The CDR3 DNA follows: TGTGCCAGCAGTTTCGGTACGGGACAACGTGGCTACACCTTC. It translates to CASSFGTGQRGYTF.

This clonotype was seen repeatedly, ten times or more. The genes are TRBV11-2 and TRBJ2-5; 11 bases fit TRBD2. Trimming removed 5 bases from V and 4 bases from J; junction bases left unmatched: 12. Germline values: CDR1 SGHAT, CDR2 FQNNGV. This CDR3 is 17 amino acids long. This CDR3 is CASSLAPLAGGGETQYF. CDR3 bases: TGTGCCAGCAGCCTCGCCCCCCTAGCGGGGGGAGGAGAGACCCAGTACTTC. Together with reference TRBV11-2 and TRBJ2-5, the CDR3 gives the full variable domain: EAGVAQSPRYKIIEKRQSVAFWCNPISGHATLYWYQQILGQGPKLLIQFQNNGVVDDSQLPKDRFSAERLKGVDSTLKIQPAKLEDSAVYLCASSLAPLAGGGETQYFGPGTRLLVL.

The gene calls are TRBV7-9 and TRBJ1-3, with D hard to call. V was cut by 4 bases and J by 15 bases, with 10 bases left in between. The CDR3 has 10 residues. CDR1 is SEHNR, CDR2 FQNEAQ, per germline (reference sequence). This CDR3 is CASSSLIRYF. CDR3 coding DNA: TGTGCCAGCAGCTCCCTCATTAGATATTTT.

This clonotype came up a few times. V usage is TRBV7-9 and J usage is TRBJ2-1; TRBD2 matches at 9 bases. Germline CDR1 reads SEHNR; CDR2 reads FQNEAQ (reference sequence). CDR3 length: 14 amino acids. V lost 5 bases to trimming and J lost 6 bases; unmatched junction nucleotides: 5. The CDR3, as DNA: TGTGCCAGCAGCCCCCGCGGGGGGGCCAATGAGCAGTTCTTC. It specifies CASSPRGGANEQFF.

This clonotype was seen at least ten times. This chain joins TRBV6-5 and TRBJ1-1, with a weak D call TRBD1 (5 bases). CDR1 and CDR2 (germline): MNHEY, SVGAGI. The CDR3 extends over 15 amino acids. Trimming pared 4 bases from V and 1 base from J, leaving 13 bases between. CDR3 nucleotides: TGTGCCAGCAGTTCCCTTGGCAGGGCGAACACTGAAGCTTTCTTT. This translates into CASSSLGRANTEAFF.

This clonotype was seen only a few times. The V call is TRBV7-9, the J call TRBJ2-3, with D perhaps matching TRBD2 (5 bases). The CDR3 is 14 residues long. Germline CDR1 and CDR2: SEHNR and FQNEAQ (reference sequence). V lost 5 bases and J 7 bases, leaving 16 bases between the germline ends. The CDR3 DNA is TGTGCCAGCAGCCGAGAGACCGGGGTTTATACGCAGTATTTT. The encoded protein is CASSRETGVYTQYF.

The chain links TRBV19 to TRBJ1-5; TRBD1 matches at 7 bases. The CDR3 sequence is 15 residues long. With 7 bases clipped from V and 1 base from J, the junction kept 7 bases outside the gene matches. Germline loops: CDR1 LNHDA, CDR2 SQIVND (reference sequence). CDR3 sequence: CASNVQGTSNQPQHF. Written as DNA, the CDR3 is TGTGCCAGTAACGTACAGGGGACGAGCAATCAGCCCCAGCATTTT.

The chain has TRBV9 and TRBJ1-1, with D possibly being TRBD1 (5 bases). This CDR3 spans 14 amino acids. V lost 0 bases and J lost 1, with 7 bases in between. Germline V lookup: CDR1 SGDLS, CDR2 YYNGEE. The CDR3 reads CASSVGGTNTEAFF. As DNA, the CDR3 is TGTGCCAGCAGCGTAGGGGGGACGAACACTGAAGCTTTCTTT.

At least ten counts were recorded for this clonotype. The chain uses TRBV2 and TRBJ2-3, with TRBD1 matching 8 bases. Germline CDR1 reads SNHLY; CDR2 reads FYNNEI. J was trimmed by 6 bases and V by 6 bases; bases with no gene match: 11. There are 15 residues in the CDR3. The CDR3 here is CASSLRDRMLDTQYF. DNA for the CDR3: TGTGCCAGCAGCCTCCGGGACAGGATGTTGGATACGCAGTATTTT. Variable domain in full (rest from reference TRBV2 and TRBJ2-3): EPEVTQTPSHQVTQMGQEVILRCVPISNHLYFYWYRQILGQKVEFLVSFYNNEISEKSEIFDDQFSVERPDGSNFTLKIRSTKLEDSAMYFCASSLRDRMLDTQYFGPGTRLTVL.

This clonotype was found a few times. V and J are TRBV5-1 and TRBJ1-6, with D possibly TRBD1 on 5 matching bases. Germline V gene lookup returns CDR1 SGHRS and CDR2 YFSETQ. The CDR3 spans 15 residues. Trimming took off 3 bases at V and 14 bases at J, with 21 bases between the two ends. CDR3: CASSSRTGPPRALHF. CDR3 nucleotides: TGCGCCAGCAGCTCACGAACCGGGCCCCCCAGGGCCCTCCACTTT. The entire variable domain, with the rest obtained from reference TRBV5-1 and TRBJ1-6, is as follows: KAGVTQTPRYLIKTRGQQVTLSCSPISGHRSVSWYQQTPGQGLQFLFEYFSETQRNKGNFPGRFSGRQFSNSRSEMNVSTLELGDSALYLCASSSRTGPPRALHFGNGTRLTVT.

In this sample, this clonotype turned up a few times. The V gene is TRBV19, the J gene TRBJ1-4, with TRBD1 identical over 7 bases. CDR1 is LNHDA and CDR2 is SQIVND in the germline V gene (reference sequence). The CDR3 runs to 17 residues. Unmatched junction bases numbered 12, after V lost 0 bases and J lost 8 bases. This CDR3 reads CASSIDSTRGRREKLFF. CDR3 bases: TGTGCCAGTAGTATAGATAGTACGAGGGGGCGCAGGGAAAAACTGTTTTTT.